This TCR beta chain was recorded in a study of T cells in Graves' hyperthyroidism and ophthalmopathy. As for the study in general: Before treatment of any kind, peripheral blood was taken at initial diagnosis.

This CDR3 comprises 14 residues. Germline V CDR1 and CDR2: MGHDK, SYGVNS. Trimming stripped 2 bases from V and 8 bases from J, with 12 bases between. Regions amplified from RNA transcripts were the TCR beta CDR3 regions. An initial round of RT-PCR targeting the TCR CDR3 relied on the HTBI primer set. One entry per CDR3 protein results from TCRdb running MiXCR on the multiplex PCR reads. Of hundreds of thousands of distinct CDR3 sequences in the sample, 17% were seen once. Disease duration was under 3 months in the ophthalmopathy patients, who also had a Clinical Activity Score of at least 3 and a NOSPECS grade of at least 4. It was uncontrolled infection, other autoimmune disease, pregnancy or lactation that excluded patients.

Sample: blood. The sequence derives from a woman aged 18-30 years with Graves' ophthalmopathy. The chain is built from TRBV25-1 and TRBJ1-4; perhaps TRBD1 as D (6 bases). The CDR3 sequence is CASSERGLVEKLFF. Written as DNA, the CDR3 is TGTGCCAGCAGTGAACGGGGGCTCGTCGAAAAACTGTTTTTT. Looking up the rest from reference TRBV25-1 and TRBJ1-4 gives the full variable domain: EADIYQTPRYLVIGTGKKITLECSQTMGHDKMYWYQQDPGMELHLIHYSYGVNSTEKGDLSSESTVSRIRTEHFPLTLESARPSHTSQYLCASSERGLVEKLFFGSGTQLSVL.